The subject of this entry is one T cell receptor beta chain. Its antigen is not identified. The data were obtained in a study of T cells in Graves' hyperthyroidism and ophthalmopathy. The germline V gene has CDR1 KGHDR and CDR2 SFDVKD. The V and J ends lost 9 bases and 5 bases respectively, with 12 bases between them. This CDR3 region has 12 residues. Regions amplified from RNA transcripts were the TCR beta CDR3 regions. TCR CDR3 underwent first-round RT-PCR with the HTBI primer set. MiXCR was run by TCRdb on the multiplex PCR reads, yielding one entry per CDR3 protein. The profile shows around 450,000 distinct CDR3 sequences, approximately 14% of them singletons. Study outcomes and limitations: Most expanded thyroid clonotypes above 0.001 also appeared in blood.

Orbital computed tomography and thyroid ultrasound, together with serum TRAb and thyroxine and clinical symptoms, were used for diagnoses. The source of this sequence is a woman in her late teens or twenties with Graves' hyperthyroidism. The J gene is TRBJ1-2, the V gene TRBV24-1; D might be TRBD1 (5 bases). The sample consisted of blood. CDR3 DNA sequence: TGTGCCACCGCTTCTCAGGGATATGGCTACACCTTC. This gives the protein CATASQGYGYTF.